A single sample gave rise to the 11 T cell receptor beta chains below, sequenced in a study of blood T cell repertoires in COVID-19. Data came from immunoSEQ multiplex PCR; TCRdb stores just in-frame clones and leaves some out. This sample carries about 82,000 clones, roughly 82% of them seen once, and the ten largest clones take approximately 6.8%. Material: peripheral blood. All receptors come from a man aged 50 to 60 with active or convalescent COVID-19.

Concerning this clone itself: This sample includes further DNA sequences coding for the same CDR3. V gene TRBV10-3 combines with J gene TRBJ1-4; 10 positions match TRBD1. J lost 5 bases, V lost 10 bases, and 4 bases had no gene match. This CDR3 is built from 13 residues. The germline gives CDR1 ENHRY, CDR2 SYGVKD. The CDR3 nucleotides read TGTGCCACCTTGGACAGGGGGAATGAAAAACTGTTTTTT. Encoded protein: CATLDRGNEKLFF.

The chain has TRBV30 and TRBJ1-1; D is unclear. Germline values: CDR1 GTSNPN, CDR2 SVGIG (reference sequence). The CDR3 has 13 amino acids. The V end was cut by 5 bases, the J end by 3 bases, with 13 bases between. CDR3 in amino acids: CAWSGLGDTEAFF. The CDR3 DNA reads TGTGCCTGGTCCGGATTGGGAGACACTGAAGCTTTCTTT.

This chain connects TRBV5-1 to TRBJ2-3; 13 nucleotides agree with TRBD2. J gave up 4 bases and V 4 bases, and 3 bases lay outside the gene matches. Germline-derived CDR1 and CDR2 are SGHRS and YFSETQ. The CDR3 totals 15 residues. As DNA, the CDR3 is TGCGCCAGCAGCCCGGGACTAGCGGGGCCAGATACGCAGTATTTT. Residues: CASSPGLAGPDTQYF.

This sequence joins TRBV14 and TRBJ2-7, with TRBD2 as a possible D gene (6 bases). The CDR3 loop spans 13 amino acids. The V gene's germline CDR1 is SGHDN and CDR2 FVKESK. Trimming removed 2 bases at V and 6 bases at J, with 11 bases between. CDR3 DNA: TGTGCCAGCAGCCAACAGGGAGGAGCCGAGCAGTACTTC. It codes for CASSQQGGAEQYF. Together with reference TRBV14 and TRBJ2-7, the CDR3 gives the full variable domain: EAGVTQFPSHSVIEKGQTVTLRCDPISGHDNLYWYRRVMGKEIKFLLHFVKESKQDESGMPNNRFLAERTGGTYSTLKVQPAELEDSGVYFCASSQQGGAEQYFGPGTRLTVT.

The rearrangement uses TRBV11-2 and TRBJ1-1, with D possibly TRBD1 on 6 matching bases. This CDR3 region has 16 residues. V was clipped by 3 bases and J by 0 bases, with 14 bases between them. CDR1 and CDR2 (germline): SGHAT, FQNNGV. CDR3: CASSFIGGPMNTEAFF. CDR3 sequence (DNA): TGTGCCAGCAGCTTTATCGGGGGGCCCATGAACACTGAAGCTTTCTTT.

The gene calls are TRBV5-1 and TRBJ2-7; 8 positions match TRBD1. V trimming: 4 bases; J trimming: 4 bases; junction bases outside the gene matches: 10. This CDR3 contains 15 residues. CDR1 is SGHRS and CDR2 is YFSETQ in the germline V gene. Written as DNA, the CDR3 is TGCGCCAGCAGCCCGACAGGGGACGCGTCTTACGAGCAGTACGTC. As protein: CASSPTGDASYEQYV.

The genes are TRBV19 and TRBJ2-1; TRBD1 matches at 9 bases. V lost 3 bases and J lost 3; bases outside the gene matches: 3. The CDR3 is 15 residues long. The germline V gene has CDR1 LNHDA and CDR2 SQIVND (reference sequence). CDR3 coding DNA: TGTGCCAGTAGTATCGGACAGGGGTTCTACAATGAGCAGTTCTTC. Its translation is CASSIGQGFYNEQFF.

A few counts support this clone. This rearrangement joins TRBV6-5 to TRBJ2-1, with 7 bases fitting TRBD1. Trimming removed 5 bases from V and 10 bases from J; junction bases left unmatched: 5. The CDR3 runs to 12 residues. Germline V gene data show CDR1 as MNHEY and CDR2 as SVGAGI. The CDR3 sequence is CASSKQGWEQFF. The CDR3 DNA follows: TGTGCCAGCAGTAAACAGGGGTGGGAGCAGTTCTTC.

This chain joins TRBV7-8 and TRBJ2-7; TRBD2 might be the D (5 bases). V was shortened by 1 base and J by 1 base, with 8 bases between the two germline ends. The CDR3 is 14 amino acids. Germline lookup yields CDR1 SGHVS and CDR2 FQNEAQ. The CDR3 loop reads CASSLVTTSYEQYF. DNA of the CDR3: TGTGCCAGCAGCTTAGTGACTACTTCCTACGAGCAGTACTTC.

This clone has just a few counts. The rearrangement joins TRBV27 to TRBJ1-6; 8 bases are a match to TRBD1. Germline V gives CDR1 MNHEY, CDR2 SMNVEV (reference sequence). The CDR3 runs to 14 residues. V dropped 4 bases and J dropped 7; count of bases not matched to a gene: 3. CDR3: CASSWDRQNSPLHF. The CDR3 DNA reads TGTGCCAGCAGTTGGGACAGGCAAAATTCACCCCTCCACTTT.

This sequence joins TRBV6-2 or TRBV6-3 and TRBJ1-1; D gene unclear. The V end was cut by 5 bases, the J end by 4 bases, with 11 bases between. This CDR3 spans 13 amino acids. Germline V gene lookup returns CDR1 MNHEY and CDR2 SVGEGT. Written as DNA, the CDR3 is TGTGCCAGCAGTATCCAGGTCGGCACTGAAGCTTTCTTT. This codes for CASSIQVGTEAFF.